These 5 T cell receptor beta chains came from one sample sequenced in a study of T-cell reconstitution after alpha-beta-depleted transplantation in children. Unique molecular identifiers were built into the TCRbeta library. MiXCR, applied by TCRdb to the PCR reads, yields one record per CDR3 protein. This table has roughly 300,000 distinct CDR3 sequences, approximately 9.8% appearing once. The sample here was PBMCs from the stem cell graft donor, taken from the stem cell graft. The receptor source for this set is a human donor who donated a stem cell graft to a child with SCID.

There are a few counts of this clonotype. The chain has TRBV12-3 or TRBV12-4 and TRBJ1-3; D is perhaps TRBD1 (6 bases). The CDR3 covers 14 residues. Trimming left V 7 bases short and J 2 bases short, with 12 bases between. CDR3 region: CASMLGGTGNTIYF. In nucleotides, the CDR3 is TGTGCCAGCATGTTGGGGGGCACTGGAAACACCATATATTTT.

The genes are TRBV6-1 and TRBJ2-4, with D maybe TRBD2 (5 bases). The CDR3 has 12 residues. V lost 7 bases and J 8 bases, leaving 12 bases between the germline ends. Germline V gives CDR1 MNHNS, CDR2 SASEGT. The DNA for the CDR3 is TGTGCCAGCACACACACCGGGGACATTCAGTACTTC. Translating it yields CASTHTGDIQYF.

This clonotype was seen more than once but under ten times. This chain connects TRBV20-1 to TRBJ2-5; TRBD2 agrees at 10 bases. CDR1 is DFQATT and CDR2 is SNEGSKA in the germline V gene (reference sequence). After removal of 2 bases from V and 5 bases from J, the junction contained 8 bases not matched to a gene. The CDR3 loop spans 15 amino acids. The CDR3: CSARHQRGGHETQYF. The CDR3 DNA reads as TGCAGTGCTAGACACCAGCGGGGGGGCCATGAGACCCAGTACTTC.

This clonotype was detected many times. The chain links TRBV3-1 to TRBJ1-5, with D unresolved. Germline CDR1 reads LGHDT; CDR2 reads YNNKEL (reference sequence). This CDR3 is built from 14 residues. The germline V and J ends were trimmed by 5 bases and 0 bases, with 8 bases remaining between them. CDR3 region: CASSSQDSNQPQHF. In nucleotides, the CDR3 is TGTGCCAGCAGCTCCCAGGATAGCAATCAGCCCCAGCATTTT. The full variable domain, rest sourced from reference TRBV3-1 and TRBJ1-5, is DTAVSQTPKYLVTQMGNDKSIKCEQNLGHDTMYWYKQDSKKFLKIMFSYNNKELIINETVPNRFSPKSPDKAHLNLHINSLELGDSAVYFCASSSQDSNQPQHFGDGTRLSIL.

About this clonotype itself: A much larger clone is a single base away; this may be a read error. The final CDR3 position lacks the conserved phenylalanine or tryptophan, pointing to a likely read error. The chain recombines TRBV5-1 with TRBJ2-1, with TRBD1 matching 8 bases. CDR3 length: 20 residues. The trim removed 3 bases at V and 0 bases at J, leaving 17 bases unmatched. Germline-derived CDR1 and CDR2 are SGHRS and YFSETQ. CDR3 DNA: TGCGCCAGCAGCTGGAAGCCGACAGGGGAAAGTATCCGCTCCTACAATGAGCAGTTCCTC. Its translation: CASSWKPTGESIRSYNEQFL.